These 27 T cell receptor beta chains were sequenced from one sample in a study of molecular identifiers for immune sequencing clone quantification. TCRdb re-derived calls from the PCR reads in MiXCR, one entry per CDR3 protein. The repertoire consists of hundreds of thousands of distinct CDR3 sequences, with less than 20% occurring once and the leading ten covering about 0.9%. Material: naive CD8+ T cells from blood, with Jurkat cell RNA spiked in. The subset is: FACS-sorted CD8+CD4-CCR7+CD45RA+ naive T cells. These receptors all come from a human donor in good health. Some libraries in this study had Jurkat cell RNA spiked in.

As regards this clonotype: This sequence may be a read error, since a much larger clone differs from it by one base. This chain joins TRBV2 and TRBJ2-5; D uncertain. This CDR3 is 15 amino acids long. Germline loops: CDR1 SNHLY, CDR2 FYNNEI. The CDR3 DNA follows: TGTGCCAGCAGTGGAACGGCCGTGCCCCAAGAGGCCCAGTACTTC. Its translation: CASSGTAVPQEAQYF.

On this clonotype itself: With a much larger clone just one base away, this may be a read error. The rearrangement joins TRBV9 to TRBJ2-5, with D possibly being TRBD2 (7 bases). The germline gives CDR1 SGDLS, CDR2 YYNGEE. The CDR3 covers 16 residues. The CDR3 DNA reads TGTGTCAGCAGCGGGACCAGTACAGGGTACCAAGAGACCCAGTACTTC. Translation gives CVSSGTSTGYQETQYF.

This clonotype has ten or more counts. Here the CDR3 reads CASSLVQGTGELFF. CDR3 DNA: TGTGCCAGCAGCTTAGTGCAGGGAACCGGGGAGCTGTTTTTT. The genes are TRBV7-6 and TRBJ2-2, with D tentatively TRBD1 (5 bases). Trimming pared 1 base from V and 5 bases from J, leaving 8 bases between. Germline V lookup: CDR1 SGHVS, CDR2 FNYEAQ. The CDR3 runs to 14 residues. The full variable domain, completed using reference TRBV7-6 and TRBJ2-2, is GAGVSQSPRYKVTKRGQDVALRCDPISGHVSLYWYRQALGQGPEFLTYFNYEAQQDKSGLPNDRFSAERPEGSISTLTIQRTEQRDSAMYRCASSLVQGTGELFFGEGSRLTVL.

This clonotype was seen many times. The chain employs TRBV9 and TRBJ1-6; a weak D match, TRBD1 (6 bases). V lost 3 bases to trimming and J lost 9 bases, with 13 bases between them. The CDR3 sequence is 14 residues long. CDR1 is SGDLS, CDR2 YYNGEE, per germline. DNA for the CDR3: TGTGCCAGCAGCGCCGACAGGTGGGGTTCACCCCTCCACTTT. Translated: CASSADRWGSPLHF.

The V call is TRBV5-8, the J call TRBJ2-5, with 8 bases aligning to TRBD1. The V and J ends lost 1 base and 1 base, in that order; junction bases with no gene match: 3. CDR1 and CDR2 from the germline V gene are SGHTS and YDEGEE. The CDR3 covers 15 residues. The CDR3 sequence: CASSLPGQGQETQYF. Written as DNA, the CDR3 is TGTGCCAGCAGCTTGCCAGGACAGGGCCAAGAGACCCAGTACTTC.

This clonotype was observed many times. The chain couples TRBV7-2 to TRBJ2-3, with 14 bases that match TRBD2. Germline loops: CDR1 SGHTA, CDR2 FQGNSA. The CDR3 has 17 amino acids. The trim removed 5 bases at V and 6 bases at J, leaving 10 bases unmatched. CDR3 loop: CASSPGTSGGVGDTQYF. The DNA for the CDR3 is TGTGCCAGCAGCCCGGGGACTAGCGGGGGAGTAGGGGATACGCAGTATTTT.

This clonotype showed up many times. In DNA form, the CDR3 reads TGTGCCAGCAGCTTATGGGCAGAGGAGACCCAGTACTTC. Protein: CASSLWAEETQYF. The V gene is TRBV7-6, the J gene TRBJ2-5; D is unclear. The CDR3 consists of 13 residues. Germline V gene lookup returns CDR1 SGHVS and CDR2 FNYEAQ. V lost 2 bases, J lost 5 bases, and 9 bases lay in between.

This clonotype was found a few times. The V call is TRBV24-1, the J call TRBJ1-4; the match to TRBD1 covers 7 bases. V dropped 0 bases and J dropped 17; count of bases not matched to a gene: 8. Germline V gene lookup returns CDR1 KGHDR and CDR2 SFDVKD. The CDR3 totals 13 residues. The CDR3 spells CATSDLEDRQIFF. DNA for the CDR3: TGTGCCACCAGTGATTTGGAGGACAGGCAGATATTTTTT.

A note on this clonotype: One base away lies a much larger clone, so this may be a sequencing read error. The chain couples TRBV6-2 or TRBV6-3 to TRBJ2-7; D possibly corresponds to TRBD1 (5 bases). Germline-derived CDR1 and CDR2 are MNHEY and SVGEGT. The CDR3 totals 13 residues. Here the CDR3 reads CPSNPTEYYEQYF. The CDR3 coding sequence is TGTCCCAGTAACCCGACAGAATACTACGAGCAGTACTTC.

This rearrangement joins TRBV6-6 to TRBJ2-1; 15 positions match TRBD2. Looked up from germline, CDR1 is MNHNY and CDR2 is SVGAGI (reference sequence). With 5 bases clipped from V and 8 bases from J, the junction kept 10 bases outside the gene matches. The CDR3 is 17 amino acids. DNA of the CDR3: TGTGCCAGCAGTCCCGGACTAGCGGGGGGGCTGCGAGATGAGCAGTTCTTC. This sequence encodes CASSPGLAGGLRDEQFF.

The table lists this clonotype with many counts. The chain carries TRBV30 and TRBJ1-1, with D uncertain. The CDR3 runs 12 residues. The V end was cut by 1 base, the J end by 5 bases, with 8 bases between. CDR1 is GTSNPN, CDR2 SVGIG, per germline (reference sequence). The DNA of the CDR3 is TGTGCCTGGAGTGCGTTAGTGACTGAAGCTTTCTTT. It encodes CAWSALVTEAFF.

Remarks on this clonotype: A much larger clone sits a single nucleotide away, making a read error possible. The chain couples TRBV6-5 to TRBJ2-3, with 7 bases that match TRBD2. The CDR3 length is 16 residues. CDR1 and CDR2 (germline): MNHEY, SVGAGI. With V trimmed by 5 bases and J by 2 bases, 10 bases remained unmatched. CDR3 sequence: CASSVSGATSTDTQYF. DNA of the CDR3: TGTGCCAGCAGTGTCAGCGGGGCGACCTCCACAGATACGCAGTATTTT.

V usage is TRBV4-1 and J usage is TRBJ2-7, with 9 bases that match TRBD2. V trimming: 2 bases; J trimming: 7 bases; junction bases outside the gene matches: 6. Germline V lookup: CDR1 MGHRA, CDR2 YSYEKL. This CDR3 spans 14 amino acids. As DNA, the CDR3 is TGCGCCAGCAGCCAATTAGCGGGAGAGGTTGAGCAGTACTTC. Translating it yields CASSQLAGEVEQYF.

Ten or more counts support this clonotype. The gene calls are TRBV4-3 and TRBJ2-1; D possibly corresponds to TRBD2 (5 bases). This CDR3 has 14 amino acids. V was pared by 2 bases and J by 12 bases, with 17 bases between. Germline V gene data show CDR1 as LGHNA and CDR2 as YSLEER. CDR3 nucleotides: TGCGCCAGCAGCCAAACCGGGATTGACCCTCGGCAGTTCTTC. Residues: CASSQTGIDPRQFF.

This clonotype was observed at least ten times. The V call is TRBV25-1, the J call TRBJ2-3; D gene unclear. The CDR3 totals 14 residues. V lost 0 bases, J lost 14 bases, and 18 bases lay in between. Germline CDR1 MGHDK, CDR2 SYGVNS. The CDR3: CASSEYNRDQLPYF. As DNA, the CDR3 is TGTGCCAGCAGTGAATATAACCGAGACCAGCTCCCGTATTTT. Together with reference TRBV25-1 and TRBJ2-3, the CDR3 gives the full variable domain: EADIYQTPRYLVIGTGKKITLECSQTMGHDKMYWYQQDPGMELHLIHYSYGVNSTEKGDLSSESTVSRIRTEHFPLTLESARPSHTSQYLCASSEYNRDQLPYFGPGTRLTVL.

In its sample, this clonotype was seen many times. The CDR3, as DNA: TGTGCCAGCAGGACTCCGGCAGGGAGCTATGGCTACACCTTC. Encoded protein: CASRTPAGSYGYTF. The gene calls are TRBV6-2 or TRBV6-3 and TRBJ1-2; TRBD1 is a possible D gene (5 bases). The V end lost 6 bases, the J end lost 4 bases, and 15 bases lay between the germline ends. In germline, CDR1 is MNHEY, CDR2 SVGEGT. This CDR3 comprises 14 residues.

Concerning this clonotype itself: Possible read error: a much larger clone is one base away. CDR3 region: CACSLENPNYGYTF. The CDR3 bases are TGTGCCTGCAGCTTGGAAAACCCTAACTATGGCTACACCTTC. The chain employs TRBV5-5 and TRBJ1-2; D not certain. The CDR3 contains 14 residues. The germline gives CDR1 SGHKS, CDR2 YYEKEE (reference sequence).

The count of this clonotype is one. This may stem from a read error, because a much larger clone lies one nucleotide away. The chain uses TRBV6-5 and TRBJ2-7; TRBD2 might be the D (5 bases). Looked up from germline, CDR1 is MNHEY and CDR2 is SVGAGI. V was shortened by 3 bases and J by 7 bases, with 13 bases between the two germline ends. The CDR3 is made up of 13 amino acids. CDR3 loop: CASSYYGLGEQYF. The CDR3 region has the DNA TGTGCCAGCAGTTATTACGGACTCGGGGAGCAGTACTTC.

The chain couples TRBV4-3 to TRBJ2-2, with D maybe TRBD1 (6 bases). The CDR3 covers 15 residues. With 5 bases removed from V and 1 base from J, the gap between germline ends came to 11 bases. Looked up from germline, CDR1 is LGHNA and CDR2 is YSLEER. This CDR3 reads CASSADRWNTGELFF. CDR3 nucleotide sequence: TGCGCCAGCAGCGCTGACAGGTGGAACACCGGGGAGCTGTTTTTT.

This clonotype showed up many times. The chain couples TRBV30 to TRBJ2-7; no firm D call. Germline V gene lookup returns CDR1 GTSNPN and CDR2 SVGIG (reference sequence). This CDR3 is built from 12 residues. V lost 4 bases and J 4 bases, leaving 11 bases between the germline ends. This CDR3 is CAWTLAGYEQYF. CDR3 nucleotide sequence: TGTGCCTGGACATTGGCAGGTTACGAGCAGTACTTC.

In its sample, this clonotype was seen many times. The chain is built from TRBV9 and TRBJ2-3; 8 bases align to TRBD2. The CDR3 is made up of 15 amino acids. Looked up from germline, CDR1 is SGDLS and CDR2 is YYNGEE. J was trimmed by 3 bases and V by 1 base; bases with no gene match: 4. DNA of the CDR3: TGTGCCAGCAGCGTATTGCTAGCGGGTACAGATACGCAGTATTTT. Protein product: CASSVLLAGTDTQYF.

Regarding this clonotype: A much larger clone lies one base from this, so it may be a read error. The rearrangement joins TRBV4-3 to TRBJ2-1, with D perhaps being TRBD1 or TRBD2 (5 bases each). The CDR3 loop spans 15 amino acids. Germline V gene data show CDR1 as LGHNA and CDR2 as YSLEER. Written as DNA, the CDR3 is TGCGCCAGCAGCCCACGGGGTCAGGGTATGGATGAGCAGTCCTTC. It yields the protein CASSPRGQGMDEQSF.

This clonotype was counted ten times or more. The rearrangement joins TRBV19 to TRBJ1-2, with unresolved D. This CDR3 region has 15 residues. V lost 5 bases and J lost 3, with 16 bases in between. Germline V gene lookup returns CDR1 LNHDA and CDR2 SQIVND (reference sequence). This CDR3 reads CASSVAVGPDYGYTF. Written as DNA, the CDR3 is TGTGCCAGTAGTGTTGCCGTCGGGCCAGACTATGGCTACACCTTC.

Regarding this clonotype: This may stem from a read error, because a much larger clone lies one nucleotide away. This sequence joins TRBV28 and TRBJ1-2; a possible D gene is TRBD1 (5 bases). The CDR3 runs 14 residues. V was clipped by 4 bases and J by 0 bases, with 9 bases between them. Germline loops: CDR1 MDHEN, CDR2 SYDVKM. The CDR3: CASSSAGTNYGYTF. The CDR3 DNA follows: TGTGCCAGCAGTTCCGCAGGGACTAACTATGGCTACACCTTC.

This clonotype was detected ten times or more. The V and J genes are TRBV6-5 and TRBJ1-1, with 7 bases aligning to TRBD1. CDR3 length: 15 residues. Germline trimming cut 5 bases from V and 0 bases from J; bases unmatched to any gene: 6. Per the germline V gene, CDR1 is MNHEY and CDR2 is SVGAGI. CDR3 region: CASSASGTVNTEAFF. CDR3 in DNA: TGTGCCAGCAGTGCCTCCGGGACAGTGAACACTGAAGCTTTCTTT.

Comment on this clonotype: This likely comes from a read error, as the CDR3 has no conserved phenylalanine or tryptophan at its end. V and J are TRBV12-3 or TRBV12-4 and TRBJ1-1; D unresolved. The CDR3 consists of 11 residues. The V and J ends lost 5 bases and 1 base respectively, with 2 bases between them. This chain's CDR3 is CASSENTEAFY. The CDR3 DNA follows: TGTGCCAGCAGTGAGAACACTGAAGCTTTCTAT.

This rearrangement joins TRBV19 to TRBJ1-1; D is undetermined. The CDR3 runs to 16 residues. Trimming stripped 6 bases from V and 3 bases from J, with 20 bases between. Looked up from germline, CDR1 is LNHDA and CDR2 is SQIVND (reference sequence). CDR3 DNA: TGTGCCAGTAGCCCCAGACAAGGGCCCTTGTACACTGAAGCTTTCTTT. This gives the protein CASSPRQGPLYTEAFF.